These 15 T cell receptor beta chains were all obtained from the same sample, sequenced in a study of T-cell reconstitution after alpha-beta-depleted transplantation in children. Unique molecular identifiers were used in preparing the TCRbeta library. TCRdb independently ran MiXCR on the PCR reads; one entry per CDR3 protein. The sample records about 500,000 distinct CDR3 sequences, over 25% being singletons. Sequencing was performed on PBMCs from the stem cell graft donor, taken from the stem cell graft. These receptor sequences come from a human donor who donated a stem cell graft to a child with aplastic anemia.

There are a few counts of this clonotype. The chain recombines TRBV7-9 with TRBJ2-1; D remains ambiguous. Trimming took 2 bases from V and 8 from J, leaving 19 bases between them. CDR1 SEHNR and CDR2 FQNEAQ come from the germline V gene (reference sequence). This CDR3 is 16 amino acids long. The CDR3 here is CASSLLGENRTYEQFF. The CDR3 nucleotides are TGTGCCAGCAGCTTACTTGGGGAAAACCGTACATATGAGCAGTTCTTC.

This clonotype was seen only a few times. DNA for the CDR3: TGCAGTGCCCGTCGGGGGGCTGGGGAGCAGTACGTC. This gives the protein CSARRGAGEQYV. The V and J genes are TRBV20-1 and TRBJ2-7, with a weak D call TRBD2 (7 bases). The CDR3 runs 12 residues. Deletions cut 6 bases from V and 7 bases from J, with 16 bases between. Germline CDR1 DFQATT, CDR2 SNEGSKA (reference sequence).

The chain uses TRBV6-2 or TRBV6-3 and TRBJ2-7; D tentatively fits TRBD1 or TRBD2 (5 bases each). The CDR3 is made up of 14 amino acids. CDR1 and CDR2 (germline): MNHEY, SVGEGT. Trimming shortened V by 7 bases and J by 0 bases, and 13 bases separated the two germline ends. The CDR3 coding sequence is TGTGCCAGCACCCAAGGGGACGTCTCCTACGAGCAGTACTTC. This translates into CASTQGDVSYEQYF.

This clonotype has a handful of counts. The CDR3 DNA is TGTGCCAGTTGTCTTCAAAGGACCGGCTCCTACAATGAGCAGTTCTTC. Translated: CASCLQRTGSYNEQFF. The V and J genes are TRBV12-3 or TRBV12-4 and TRBJ2-1; D is uncertain. This CDR3 contains 16 residues. V was pared by 9 bases and J by 0 bases, with 18 bases between.

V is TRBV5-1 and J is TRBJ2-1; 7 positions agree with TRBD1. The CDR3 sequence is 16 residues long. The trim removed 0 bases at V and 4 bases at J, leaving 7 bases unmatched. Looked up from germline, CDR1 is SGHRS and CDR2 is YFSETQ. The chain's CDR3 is CASSLAEGAGYNEQFF. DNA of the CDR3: TGCGCCAGCAGCTTGGCCGAGGGGGCAGGGTACAATGAGCAGTTCTTC.

Here the CDR3 reads CASSLGGGQAEQFF. The CDR3 DNA reads TGTGCCAGCAGCTTAGGGGGAGGGCAGGCTGAGCAGTTCTTC. The rearrangement links TRBV7-2 to TRBJ2-1, with TRBD2 identical over 7 bases. The junction had 6 bases not matched to a gene; V was cut back by 1 base and J by 9 bases. The CDR3 extends over 14 amino acids. Germline V gene sequence: CDR1 SGHTA, CDR2 FQGNSA.

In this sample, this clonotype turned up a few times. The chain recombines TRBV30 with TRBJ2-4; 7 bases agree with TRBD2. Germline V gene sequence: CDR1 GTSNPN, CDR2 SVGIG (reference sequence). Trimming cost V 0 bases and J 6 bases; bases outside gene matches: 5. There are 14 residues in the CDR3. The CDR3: CAWSVTGGRNIQYF. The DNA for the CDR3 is TGTGCCTGGAGTGTAACGGGAGGAAGAAACATTCAGTACTTC.

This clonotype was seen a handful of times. CDR3 in DNA: TGCAGTGCAGCACAGGGGGCCCCTGGAAACACCATATATTTT. Translating it yields CSAAQGAPGNTIYF. V and J are TRBV20-1 and TRBJ1-3; 9 positions match TRBD1. The ends lost 6 bases at V and 2 bases at J; junction bases unmatched: 5. This CDR3 is 14 amino acids long. Per germline, CDR1 DFQATT and CDR2 SNEGSKA (reference sequence).

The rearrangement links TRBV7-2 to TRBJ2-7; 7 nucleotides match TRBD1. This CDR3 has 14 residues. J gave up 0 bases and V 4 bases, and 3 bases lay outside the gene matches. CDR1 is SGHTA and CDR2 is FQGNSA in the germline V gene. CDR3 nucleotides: TGTGCCAGCAGCTACCGACAGGGCTCCTACGAGCAGTACTTC. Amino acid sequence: CASSYRQGSYEQYF.

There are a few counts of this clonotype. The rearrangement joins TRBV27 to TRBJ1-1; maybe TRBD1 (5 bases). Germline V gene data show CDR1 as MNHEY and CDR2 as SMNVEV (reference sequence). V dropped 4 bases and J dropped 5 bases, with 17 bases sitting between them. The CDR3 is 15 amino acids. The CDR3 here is CASSSLGGGLTEAFF. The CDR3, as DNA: TGTGCCAGCAGTTCCCTGGGCGGGGGGTTGACTGAAGCTTTCTTT.

CDR3 sequence: CASSPTASVNTGELFF. CDR3 nucleotides: TGTGCCAGCTCACCCACGGCTAGCGTGAACACCGGGGAGCTGTTTTTT. This chain uses TRBV18 with TRBJ2-2; D is possibly TRBD2 (6 bases). This CDR3 contains 16 residues. V was cut by 3 bases and J by 1 base, with 12 bases left in between. Germline CDR1 KGHSH, CDR2 LQKENI.

The CDR3 is CASLGTYGEQYF. The CDR3 DNA reads TGTGCCAGCCTAGGGACCTACGGAGAGCAGTACTTC. The chain carries TRBV13 and TRBJ2-7; D may correspond to TRBD1 or TRBD2 (5 bases each). The CDR3 loop spans 12 amino acids. From germline, CDR1 is PRHDT and CDR2 FYEKMQ (reference sequence). The germline V and J ends were trimmed by 8 bases and 7 bases, with 15 bases remaining between them.

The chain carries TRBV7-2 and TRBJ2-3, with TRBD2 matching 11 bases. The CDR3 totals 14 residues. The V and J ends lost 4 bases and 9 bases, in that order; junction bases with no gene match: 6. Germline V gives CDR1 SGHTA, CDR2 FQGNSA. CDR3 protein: CASSSLAGGLTQYF. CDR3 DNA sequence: TGTGCCAGCAGCTCCTTAGCGGGAGGGTTGACGCAGTATTTT.

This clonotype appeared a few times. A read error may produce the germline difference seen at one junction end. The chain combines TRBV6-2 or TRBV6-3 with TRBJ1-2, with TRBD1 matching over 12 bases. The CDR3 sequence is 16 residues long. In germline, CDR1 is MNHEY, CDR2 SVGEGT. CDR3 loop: CASSNSGTGGAKGYTF. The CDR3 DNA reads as TGTGCCAGCAGTAACTCCGGGACAGGGGGCGCAAAAGGCTACACCTTC.

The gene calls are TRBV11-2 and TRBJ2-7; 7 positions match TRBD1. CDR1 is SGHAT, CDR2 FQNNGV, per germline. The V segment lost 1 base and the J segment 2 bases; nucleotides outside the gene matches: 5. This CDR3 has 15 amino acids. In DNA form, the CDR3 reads TGTGCCAGCAGCTTAGGGGGACAGATGACCTACGAGCAGTACTTC. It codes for CASSLGGQMTYEQYF.